This record looks at one TCR beta chain sequence and its context. The data are from a study of blood T cell repertoires in COVID-19. Across the whole study: COVID-19 samples from acute and convalescent phases originated in the United States, Italy and Spain. T cells, B-cell-depleted T cells, or PBMCs provided the cDNA or gDNA that served as material.

Enrollment of patients from Seattle took place during active infection, with longitudinal follow-up. Original processing notes: Estimates of nucleated cell counts were drawn from the amplification of reference gene primers. The repertoire was sequenced with immunoSEQ multiplex PCR; TCRdb's copy has only in-frame clones and lacks some. V, J and clone size are those of that table, while D and trimming were read from the DNA. Among some 240,000 clones listed, nearly 90% were seen once. This clonotype was obtained from a woman in her sixties or seventies with COVID-19, enrolled during active disease. Material for sequencing was peripheral blood.

The CDR3 protein is CASSIGGPINYGYTF. The DNA for the CDR3 is TGTGCCAGTAGTATAGGTGGGCCGATCAACTATGGCTACACCTTC. J is TRBJ1-2 and V is TRBV19; D is unresolved. CDR3 length: 15 amino acids. Germline CDR1 and CDR2: LNHDA and SQIVND (reference sequence). Between the trimmed V and J ends, which lost 1 base and 2 bases, there was a span of 11 bases.